A single sample gave rise to the 3 T cell receptor beta chains below, sequenced in a study of OX40 agonist ivuxolimab in advanced cancers. Sequenced by immunoSEQ multiplex PCR; TCRdb stores in-frame clones only, minus some. There are roughly 38,000 clones in the sample; roughly 90% occur only once, and about 20% lies in the top ten. Sequences were derived from CD4+ or CD8+ T cells sorted from blood, sampled in a trial of the OX40 agonist ivuxolimab. Receptors were obtained from an adult with an advanced solid tumor such as melanoma, head and neck, liver or kidney cancer.

In this sample, this clone turned up a few times. V gene TRBV5-5 combines with J gene TRBJ2-7; D unresolved. V was pared by 0 bases and J by 3 bases, with 7 bases between. The CDR3 has 13 residues. Germline V gives CDR1 SGHKS, CDR2 YYEKEE (reference sequence). As DNA, the CDR3 is TGTGCCAGCAGCTTGGTCAAGGGCTACGAGCAGTACTTC. It translates to CASSLVKGYEQYF.

The chain has TRBV7-9 and TRBJ2-1, with D tentatively TRBD2 (6 bases). CDR3 length: 15 residues. CDR1 SEHNR and CDR2 FQNEAQ come from the germline V gene (reference sequence). V was trimmed by 5 bases and J by 1 base, leaving 12 bases between them. The CDR3 sequence: CASSAATRSYNEQFF. The CDR3 DNA sequence: TGTGCCAGCAGCGCGGCGACTAGATCCTACAATGAGCAGTTCTTC.

This chain links TRBV27 with TRBJ2-1; 11 bases agree with TRBD2. V lost 5 bases, J lost 5 bases, and 11 bases stayed unmatched. The CDR3 is made up of 17 amino acids. The germline V gene has CDR1 MNHEY and CDR2 SMNVEV (reference sequence). This CDR3 is CASSPPSGLAADNEQFF. The CDR3 DNA is TGTGCCAGCAGTCCCCCCTCGGGACTAGCGGCGGACAATGAGCAGTTCTTC.